This T cell receptor (beta chain) was found in a study of T-cell memory formation after mild COVID-19 (dated by TCRdb to the early 2020s). Background for the entire study: TCR sequence clusters from the two donors were largely donor specific. T-cell clones expanding and contracting after mild COVID-19 in a couple of donors were tracked by longitudinal TCRalpha and TCRbeta repertoire sequencing. The cohort comprised two young, previously healthy adult volunteers, one female and one male.

From the germline V gene, CDR1 is SGHTA and CDR2 is FQGTGA. From V the trimming removes 3 bases and from J it removes 7 bases, while the gene matches leave 6 bases of the junction unaccounted for. Inclusive of the bounding cysteine and phenylalanine, the CDR3 is 15 residues long. Only CDR3 DNA remains: 45 bases, in frame from the first base. Ficoll-Paque density gradient centrifugation was the method used to isolate PBMCs. TCRdb names Illumina NovaSeq 6000 as the instrument used. TCRalpha and TCRbeta cDNA libraries were built by 5'RACE with constant-segment primers, adding sample barcodes and unique molecular identifiers. RNA was extracted from every sample with Trizol reagent. Libraries were amplified in two PCR steps, with a second sample barcode and Illumina TruSeq adapters added in the second step. Libraries were sequenced on an Illumina NovaSeq with 2 x 150 bp paired-end reads. The original methods were these. The reads were demultiplexed and collapsed into UMI-guided consensus sequences using migec v1.2.7. With mixcr v2.1.11, UMI consensuses were aligned to TRA and TRB V and J templates and assembled into clonotypes. A clonotype was counted as expanded or contracted only if both edgeR and NoisET called the change significant, with noise models trained on biological replicates. edgeR calls used a false discovery rate-adjusted p below 0.01 and a log2 fold-change threshold of 1. As an exploratory analysis of dynamics, PCA with hierarchical clustering was applied to max-normalized trajectories of the 1000 most abundant clonotypes. Separately sequenced CD4+ and CD8+ repertoires were used to assign a CD4 or CD8 phenotype to each responding clone. TCRdb passed the public sequencing reads through fastp at Q25 and MiXCR, retaining productive beta sequences. Each entry merges the rows of one CDR3 protein and shows their most common DNA and genes. The V and J calls reflect TCRdb's pipeline rather than the authors' work. In all, the sample holds a few hundred thousand distinct CDR3 sequences, and roughly 23% of those were seen once. Of the sample, around 13% falls within the top ten clones.

As to this clonotype: The antigen it recognizes is unknown. No base qualities exist here, and no much larger clone lies one base off it.

The paper as a whole reports these results and caveats: Contracting CD4+ clones appeared mostly in the CM and EM memory subsets, whereas CD8+ clones were enriched in EMRA. The detection of some responding clones in pre-infection memory suggests that pre-existing cross-reactive memory T cells joined the SARS-CoV-2 response. From day 15 to 85, contracting clones showed balanced CD4/CD8 phenotypes, whereas a second wave of clones that expanded from day 15 to 37 leaned towards CD4+. Only a couple of mild cases were covered by the study, and larger cohorts that include severe cases with pre-infection samples were considered necessary. The second-wave clones that peaked on day 37 were not confirmed to be SARS-CoV-2 specific.

The V gene is TRBV7-3 and the J gene is TRBJ2-1; TRBD2 lines up with 10 middle nucleotides. Sequencing was carried out using PBMCs or a T cell subset sorted from them (not recorded which). The receptor's source is an adult woman who had mild COVID-19 (a few samples of this study predate the infection). The sample titles of this study are shuffled in the database, so cell type and time point are left out; the donor was told from shared clones. CDR3 protein: CASSLSGGARNEQFF. The nucleotide sequence is given as TGTGCCAGCAGCTTGAGCGGGGGGGCCAGAAATGAGCAGTTCTTC. Extended through the reference TRBV7-3 and TRBJ2-1 proteins, this CDR3 yields the full variable domain: GAGVSQTPSNKVTEKGKYVELRCDPISGHTALYWYRQSLGQGPEFLIYFQGTGAADDSGLPNDRFFAVRPEGSVSTLKIQRTERGDSAVYLCASSLSGGARNEQFFGPGTRLTVL.